Reported below is one TCR beta chain. This record belongs to a study of blood T cell repertoires in COVID-19. Whole-study context: T cells, B-cell-depleted T cells, or PBMCs supplied cDNA or gDNA.

Original analysis: Estimates of nucleated cell counts were drawn from the amplification of reference gene primers. Profiled with immunoSEQ multiplex PCR; TCRdb holds only in-frame clones, not every one. V and J calls and clone size are those listed in that table; D and trimming were worked out from the DNA. The sample carries 270,000 or so clones, about four fifths recorded once. V was pared by 8 bases and J by 0 bases, with 8 bases of the junction left unmatched. Germline lookup yields CDR1 MNHEY and CDR2 SVGAGI. CDR3 length equals 15 residues. The sequenced sample was peripheral blood. The rearrangement links TRBV6-5 to TRBJ1-2, with TRBD1 matching 8 bases. The sequence was obtained from a woman aged 45 to 65 who had recovered from COVID-19. The CDR3 region is CASDSGQATNYGYTF. The CDR3 nucleotides read TGTGCCAGCGACTCGGGACAGGCAACTAACTATGGCTACACCTTC.